These 24 T cell receptor beta chains share one sample of origin, sequenced in a study of cytomegalovirus exposure and HLA in healthy donors. The PCR ran on 60 Vbeta and 13 Jbeta primers. Method: immunoSEQ multiplex PCR; TCRdb's copy keeps in-frame clones and lacks some. The table records 100,000 to 150,000 clones, about 80% of them present only once. Sequenced sample: PBMCs. The receptors were gathered from a man in his 60s in good health and CMV-seropositive.

The chain joins TRBV13 to TRBJ1-5; the D gene is possibly TRBD1 (5 bases). V dropped 5 bases and J dropped 4 bases, with 21 bases sitting between them. Per germline, CDR1 PRHDT and CDR2 FYEKMQ (reference sequence). This CDR3 is 17 amino acids long. CDR3: CASSPAKGIKGNQPQHF. CDR3 sequence (DNA): TGTGCCAGCAGCCCCGCTAAGGGAATCAAGGGGAATCAGCCCCAGCATTTT. Complete variable domain (other parts from reference TRBV13 and TRBJ1-5): AAGVIQSPRHLIKEKRETATLKCYPIPRHDTVYWYQQGPGQDPQFLISFYEKMQSDKGSIPDRFSAQQFSDYHSELNMSSLELGDSALYFCASSPAKGIKGNQPQHFGDGTRLSIL.

This rearrangement joins TRBV2 to TRBJ1-5; 8 positions agree with TRBD1. There are 15 residues in the CDR3. After removal of 2 bases from V and 11 bases from J, the junction contained 11 bases not matched to a gene. The germline CDR1 and CDR2 sequences are SNHLY and FYNNEI. The CDR3 here is CASSEQGASTGAQHF. The CDR3 nucleotides read TGTGCCAGCAGTGAACAGGGGGCCTCCACCGGGGCCCAGCATTTT.

This chain uses TRBV28 with TRBJ1-1, with 8 bases fitting TRBD1. The CDR3 has 14 residues. The J segment lost 3 bases and the V segment lost 2 bases, leaving 2 bases of the junction unmatched. Germline CDR1 is MDHEN and CDR2 is SYDVKM. The CDR3 DNA reads as TGTGCCAGCAGTTTAGTGGACAGGGACACTGAAGCTTTCTTT. Amino acid sequence: CASSLVDRDTEAFF.

J is TRBJ1-2 and V is TRBV19; D gene ambiguous. The length of the CDR3 is 14 residues. V dropped 6 bases and J dropped 1 base, with 12 bases sitting between them. Germline V gene lookup returns CDR1 LNHDA and CDR2 SQIVND (reference sequence). DNA of the CDR3: TGTGCCAGTAGACCCTCGGGAAATAACTATGGCTACACCTTC. This codes for CASRPSGNNYGYTF. Based on the CDR3 plus reference TRBV19 and TRBJ1-2, the full variable domain is DGGITQSPKYLFRKEGQNVTLSCEQNLNHDAMYWYRQDPGQGLRLIYYSQIVNDFQKGDIAEGYSVSREKKESFPLTVTSAQKNPTAFYLCASRPSGNNYGYTFGSGTRLTVV.

This clone was counted a few times. The chain is built from TRBV7-9 and TRBJ1-1; a weak D match, TRBD1 (6 bases). Trimming took off 5 bases at V and 3 bases at J, with 13 bases between the two ends. Germline CDR1 SEHNR, CDR2 FQNEAQ (reference sequence). The CDR3 spans 14 residues. The CDR3 nucleotides read TGTGCCAGCAGCCCCCAGGCAGGGGACACTGAAGCTTTCTTT. Encoded protein: CASSPQAGDTEAFF.

Only one count was recorded for this clone. V and J are TRBV9 and TRBJ1-6; the match to TRBD1 covers 9 bases. The J segment lost 5 bases and the V segment lost 4 bases, leaving 7 bases of the junction unmatched. The germline V gene has CDR1 SGDLS and CDR2 YYNGEE. The CDR3 is 16 amino acids. The CDR3 loop is CASSLEGQGNNSPLHF. In nucleotides, the CDR3 is TGTGCCAGCAGCCTAGAAGGACAGGGGAATAATTCACCCCTCCACTTT.

In this sample, this clone turned up a few times. CDR3 in amino acids: CASKRDTNQPQHF. CDR3 DNA sequence: TGTGCCAGCAAAAGGGACACAAATCAGCCCCAGCATTTT. V is TRBV2 and J is TRBJ1-5, with a possible D match to TRBD1 (6 bases). CDR3 length equals 13 residues. Germline CDR1 SNHLY, CDR2 FYNNEI. V lost 7 bases to trimming and J lost 4 bases, with 11 bases between them.

The genes are TRBV5-1 and TRBJ2-1; possibly TRBD1 for D (6 bases). V lost 4 bases to trimming and J lost 1 base, with 9 bases between them. There are 14 residues in the CDR3. Germline CDR1 reads SGHRS; CDR2 reads YFSETQ. The chain's CDR3 is CASSPGVSYNEQFF. CDR3 DNA sequence: TGCGCCAGCAGCCCAGGGGTGTCCTACAATGAGCAGTTCTTC.

The rearrangement joins TRBV19 to TRBJ2-3; 8 nucleotides line up with TRBD2. The CDR3 has 14 residues. The V gene end was trimmed by 7 bases and the J gene end by 4 bases; junction bases not matched to a gene: 7. CDR1 LNHDA and CDR2 SQIVND come from the germline V gene (reference sequence). CDR3: CASTGGGSSDTQYF. Here the CDR3 DNA reads TGTGCCAGTACCGGGGGGGGAAGCTCAGATACGCAGTATTTT.

The chain links TRBV7-2 to TRBJ2-7; TRBD1 matches 7 bases. This CDR3 contains 14 residues. CDR1 is SGHTA, CDR2 FQGNSA, per germline. J lost 5 bases, V lost 5 bases, and 9 bases had no gene match. The CDR3 bases are TGTGCCAGCAGCCCGCAAACAGGGGACCACGAGCAGTACTTC. The encoded protein is CASSPQTGDHEQYF.

CDR3 bases: TGTGCCAGCAGCTTGGGTAGTAATTCACCCCTCCACTTT. This encodes CASSLGSNSPLHF. The chain uses TRBV5-6 and TRBJ1-6; D is unclear. V lost 0 bases, J lost 6 bases, and 4 bases lay in between. Germline CDR1 SGHDT, CDR2 YYEEEE. This CDR3 has 13 amino acids.

This chain connects TRBV2 to TRBJ2-5; 10 bases are a match to TRBD1. Gene TRBJ2-7 matches the end of the DNA better, so the J call may be wrong. Germline V gene data show CDR1 as SNHLY and CDR2 as FYNNEI. The length of the CDR3 is 13 residues. CDR3 sequence (DNA): TGTGCCAGCAGTTCGGACAGGGGGTACGAGCAGTACTTC. Its translation is CASSSDRGYEQYF.

This chain joins TRBV6-1 and TRBJ2-3; perhaps TRBD1 as D (6 bases). CDR1 and CDR2 from the germline V gene are MNHNS and SASEGT. CDR3 length equals 15 residues. V was shortened by 6 bases and J by 4 bases, with 17 bases between the two germline ends. CDR3 loop: CASRHGQGKADTQYF. CDR3 coding DNA: TGTGCCAGCAGACACGGCCAGGGGAAGGCAGATACGCAGTATTTT.

This clone appeared a single time. The V call is TRBV5-1, the J call TRBJ2-7; perhaps TRBD2 as D (6 bases). With 1 base removed from V and 3 bases from J, the gap between germline ends came to 8 bases. Germline CDR1 SGHRS, CDR2 YFSETQ. The CDR3 runs 13 residues. For the CDR3, the DNA is TGCGCCAGCAGCTTGTGGAGGGGCTACGAGCAGTACTTC. Its translation: CASSLWRGYEQYF.

The rearrangement links TRBV5-1 to TRBJ2-1, with D hard to call. Germline V CDR1 and CDR2: SGHRS, YFSETQ. The CDR3 runs 16 residues. V dropped 0 bases and J dropped 0 bases, with 10 bases sitting between them. DNA for the CDR3: TGCGCCAGCAGCTTGGACTTGGTGAGCTCCTACAATGAGCAGTTCTTC. Translated: CASSLDLVSSYNEQFF.

The chain combines TRBV7-9 with TRBJ2-7, with 7 positions matching TRBD1. V dropped 4 bases and J dropped 4; count of bases not matched to a gene: 4. CDR1 and CDR2 from the germline V gene are SEHNR and FQNEAQ (reference sequence). This CDR3 comprises 13 residues. CDR3 coding DNA: TGTGCCAGCAGCTCCCTGGACAGGTACGAGCAGTACTTC. Translated, it gives CASSSLDRYEQYF. Drawing the rest from reference TRBV7-9 and TRBJ2-7, the complete variable domain is DTGVSQNPRHKITKRGQNVTFRCDPISEHNRLYWYRQTLGQGPEFLTYFQNEAQLEKSRLLSDRFSAERPKGSFSTLEIQRTEQGDSAMYLCASSSLDRYEQYFGPGTRLTVT.

The V gene is TRBV7-3, the J gene TRBJ2-1, with a tentative D call TRBD2 (6 bases). The length of the CDR3 is 15 residues. Trimming cost V 4 bases and J 7 bases, with 17 bases left between them. Germline V lookup: CDR1 SGHTA, CDR2 FQGTGA. The CDR3 DNA is TGTGCCAGCAGCTCTACGGGAGTAGATGTGAATGAGCAGTTCTTC. This sequence encodes CASSSTGVDVNEQFF.

This chain uses TRBV5-4 with TRBJ1-5; TRBD1 is a possible D gene (5 bases). CDR1 SGHNT and CDR2 YYREEE come from the germline V gene (reference sequence). The V gene lost 0 bases and the J gene lost 0 bases, with 7 bases spanning the gap. CDR3 length: 15 amino acids. Here the CDR3 DNA reads TGTGCCAGCAGCTTGGTGGGGCATAGCAATCAGCCCCAGCATTTT. Protein product: CASSLVGHSNQPQHF.

This sequence joins TRBV7-9 and TRBJ2-7, with 8 nucleotides matching TRBD1. Germline V gene sequence: CDR1 SEHNR, CDR2 FQNEAQ (reference sequence). V dropped 4 bases and J dropped 3; count of bases not matched to a gene: 5. This CDR3 spans 14 amino acids. Written as DNA, the CDR3 is TGTGCCAGCAGCTCGAGGACAGGGAACTACGAGCAGTACTTC. This translates into CASSSRTGNYEQYF.

This chain joins TRBV5-5 and TRBJ2-3; D possibly corresponds to TRBD1 (6 bases). Per germline, CDR1 SGHKS and CDR2 YYEKEE (reference sequence). This CDR3 is 17 amino acids long. V lost 0 bases and J 5 bases, leaving 19 bases between the germline ends. Written as DNA, the CDR3 is TGTGCCAGCAGCTTGGGACACAGGGCCCTCCGGGGAGATACGCAGTATTTT. It is translated as CASSLGHRALRGDTQYF.

CDR3 nucleotides: TGTGCCATCAGTCCAGGAGAGGACAGGGATCACTATGGCTACACCTTC. Amino acid sequence: CAISPGEDRDHYGYTF. The chain has TRBV10-3 and TRBJ1-2; 8 positions match TRBD1. CDR1 is ENHRY and CDR2 is SYGVKD in the germline V gene. The length of the CDR3 is 16 residues. The V and J ends lost 5 bases and 3 bases, in that order; junction bases with no gene match: 11.

The genes are TRBV5-6 and TRBJ2-1; D is perhaps TRBD1 (6 bases). The V and J ends lost 3 bases and 4 bases respectively, with 8 bases between them. The CDR3 covers 13 residues. Germline CDR1 SGHDT, CDR2 YYEEEE. This chain's CDR3 is CASSWDIYNEQFF. Here the CDR3 DNA reads TGTGCCAGCAGCTGGGACATTTACAATGAGCAGTTCTTC.

The CDR3 sequence is CASSLDSLWNTIYF. The DNA of the CDR3 is TGTGCCAGCAGCTTAGACTCCCTCTGGAACACCATATATTTT. The chain combines TRBV7-9 with TRBJ1-3, with D uncertain. Deletions cut 1 base from V and 7 bases from J, with 11 bases between. Germline V gene sequence: CDR1 SEHNR, CDR2 FQNEAQ (reference sequence). The CDR3 runs 14 residues.

The gene calls are TRBV5-4 and TRBJ1-1; TRBD1 might be the D (5 bases). The ends were cut back, 2 bases at V and 5 bases at J, with 16 bases in the middle. Germline lookup yields CDR1 SGHNT and CDR2 YYREEE (reference sequence). The length of the CDR3 is 15 residues. Here the CDR3 DNA reads TGTGCCAGCAGCTTAAGGGGCAGCTTGAGGACTGAAGCTTTCTTT. Translation: CASSLRGSLRTEAFF. The whole variable domain, remainder taken from reference TRBV5-4 and TRBJ1-1, is ETGVTQSPTHLIKTRGQQVTLRCSSQSGHNTVSWYQQALGQGPQFIFQYYREEENGRGNFPPRFSGLQFPNYSSELNVNALELDDSALYLCASSLRGSLRTEAFFGQGTRLTVV.